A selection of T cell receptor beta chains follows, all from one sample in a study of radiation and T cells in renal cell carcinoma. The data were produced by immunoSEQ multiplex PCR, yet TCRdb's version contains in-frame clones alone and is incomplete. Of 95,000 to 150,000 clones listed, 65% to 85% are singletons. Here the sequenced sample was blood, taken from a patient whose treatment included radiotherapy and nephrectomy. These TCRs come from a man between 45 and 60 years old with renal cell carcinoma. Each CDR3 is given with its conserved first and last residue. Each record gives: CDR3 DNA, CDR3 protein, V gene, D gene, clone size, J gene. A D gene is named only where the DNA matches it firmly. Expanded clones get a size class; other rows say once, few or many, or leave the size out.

DNA: TGTGCCAGCAGTGAACTGACTAGCGGGGGTAGAGAGACCCAGTACTTC
CDR3: CASSELTSGGRETQYF
V: TRBV2
D: TRBD2
size: few
J: TRBJ2-5

DNA: TGTGCCAGCAAAATGGACAGGGAGGTTGGAAACACCATATATTTT
CDR3: CASKMDREVGNTIYF
V: TRBV6-5
D: TRBD1
size: -
J: TRBJ1-3

DNA: TGTGCCAGCAGCTTAGGAGGGTACGGCAATGAGCAGTTCTTC
CDR3: CASSLGGYGNEQFF
V: TRBV7-9
D: -
size: -
J: TRBJ2-1

DNA: TGTGCTAGCAGCTTAGCAGCCAACGAGCAGTACTTC
CDR3: CASSLAANEQYF
V: TRBV7-7
D: -
size: -
J: TRBJ2-7

DNA: TGTGCCTGGAGTGTACGCGGACCTTATCAGCCCCAGCATTTT
CDR3: CAWSVRGPYQPQHF
V: TRBV30
D: -
size: -
J: TRBJ1-5

DNA: TGTGCCAGCAGCTCGACAGGGGGCTCCTACGAGCAGTACTTC
CDR3: CASSSTGGSYEQYF
V: TRBV5-4
D: TRBD1
size: -
J: TRBJ2-7

DNA: TGTGCCAGCAGCTCGGACAGGGCTGATTTCGAAACTGAAGCTTTCTTT
CDR3: CASSSDRADFETEAFF
V: TRBV7-9
D: TRBD1
size: once
J: TRBJ1-1

DNA: TGTGCCAGCAGTAAATCGACTAGTTTAGGGGACAATGAGCAGTTCTTC
CDR3: CASSKSTSLGDNEQFF
V: TRBV2
D: -
size: -
J: TRBJ2-1

DNA: TGTGCCAGCAGCGCGACGGGGAGCGGGGGAAACCAAGAGACCCAGTACTTC
CDR3: CASSATGSGGNQETQYF
V: TRBV9
D: TRBD2
size: -
J: TRBJ2-5

DNA: TGCGCCAGCAGCCAAGATCAGGCGACCTTCTCTGGCTACACCTTC
CDR3: CASSQDQATFSGYTF
V: TRBV4-3
D: -
size: -
J: TRBJ1-2

DNA: TGTGCCTGGAGTGTAGGTGATGAGCAGTTCTTC
CDR3: CAWSVGDEQFF
V: TRBV30
D: -
size: -
J: TRBJ2-1

DNA: TGTGCCAGCAGCTTTAACAGGGGGGAAGCTTTCTTT
CDR3: CASSFNRGEAFF
V: TRBV5-5
D: TRBD1
size: once
J: TRBJ1-1

DNA: TGTGCCTGGAGTGCCCCGAGCCCCCTTCACGGGGGCGGCAATCAGCCCCAGCATTTT
CDR3: CAWSAPSPLHGGGNQPQHF
V: TRBV30
D: -
size: -
J: TRBJ1-5

DNA: TGTGCCACCAGCAGAGATCCTACGAACACCGGGGAGCTGTTTTTT
CDR3: CATSRDPTNTGELFF
V: TRBV15
D: -
size: -
J: TRBJ2-2

DNA: TGCGCCAGCAGCCCCGCACATAGACTAGCGGGAAATAGAAATGAGCAGTTCTTC
CDR3: CASSPAHRLAGNRNEQFF
V: TRBV5-1
D: TRBD2
size: -
J: TRBJ2-1

DNA: TGTGCCAGCAGCTTAGCCCGGAATGAGCAGTTCTTC
CDR3: CASSLARNEQFF
V: TRBV7-9
D: -
size: -
J: TRBJ2-1

DNA: TGCGCCAGCAGCTTTGGAGGGGGCATGGAGACCCAGTACTTC
CDR3: CASSFGGGMETQYF
V: TRBV5-1
D: -
size: -
J: TRBJ2-5

DNA: TGTGCCATCAGTGAGGAGGGGGAGAACTATGGCTACACCTTC
CDR3: CAISEEGENYGYTF
V: TRBV10-3
D: -
size: -
J: TRBJ1-2

DNA: TGTGCCAGCAGTCCCGCCTCCTTCGGGGAGCAGTACTTC
CDR3: CASSPASFGEQYF
V: TRBV2
D: -
size: many
J: TRBJ2-7

DNA: TGCGCCAGCAGCTTGGCCCCAGGGACGAACACCGGGGAGCTGTTTTTT
CDR3: CASSLAPGTNTGELFF
V: TRBV5-1
D: -
size: -
J: TRBJ2-2

DNA: TGTGCCTGGTCCCGCCCTGGAAACACCATATATTTT
CDR3: CAWSRPGNTIYF
V: TRBV30
D: -
size: -
J: TRBJ1-3

DNA: TGTGCCAGCAGCCTACAGGGAACTGGCGATGAGCAGTTCTTC
CDR3: CASSLQGTGDEQFF
V: TRBV6-5
D: -
size: -
J: TRBJ2-1

DNA: TGTGCCAGTAGTATCCTCTACTGGGAGCGGAATTCACCCCTCCACTTT
CDR3: CASSILYWERNSPLHF
V: TRBV19
D: -
size: -
J: TRBJ1-6

DNA: TGCGCCAGCAGCCAAGTTCTCCCGGAGACCCAGTACTTC
CDR3: CASSQVLPETQYF
V: TRBV4-1
D: -
size: -
J: TRBJ2-5

DNA: TGTGCCAGCAGACCCACAGGGGGTGAAAAACTGTTTTTT
CDR3: CASRPTGGEKLFF
V: TRBV11-2
D: TRBD1
size: -
J: TRBJ1-4

DNA: TGCGCCAGCAGCAACCCGCAGGGGGCAGATACGCAGTATTTT
CDR3: CASSNPQGADTQYF
V: TRBV5-1
D: TRBD1
size: few
J: TRBJ2-3

DNA: TGCAGCGTTGAACTGGGGACCGATGAGCAGTTCTTC
CDR3: CSVELGTDEQFF
V: TRBV29-1
D: -
size: -
J: TRBJ2-1

DNA: TGTGCCAGCAGCCAAGACGTCGGTAGGTCGGTGTACTTC
CDR3: CASSQDVGRSVYF
V: TRBV14
D: -
size: -
J: TRBJ2-5

DNA: TGTGCCAGCAGCCGGGATCTGTGGAGCTCTGGAAACACCATATATTTT
CDR3: CASSRDLWSSGNTIYF
V: TRBV14
D: -
size: -
J: TRBJ1-3

DNA: TGCGCCAGCAGCTCCGGACAGGGCAACTATGGCTACACCTTC
CDR3: CASSSGQGNYGYTF
V: TRBV5-1
D: TRBD1
size: -
J: TRBJ1-2